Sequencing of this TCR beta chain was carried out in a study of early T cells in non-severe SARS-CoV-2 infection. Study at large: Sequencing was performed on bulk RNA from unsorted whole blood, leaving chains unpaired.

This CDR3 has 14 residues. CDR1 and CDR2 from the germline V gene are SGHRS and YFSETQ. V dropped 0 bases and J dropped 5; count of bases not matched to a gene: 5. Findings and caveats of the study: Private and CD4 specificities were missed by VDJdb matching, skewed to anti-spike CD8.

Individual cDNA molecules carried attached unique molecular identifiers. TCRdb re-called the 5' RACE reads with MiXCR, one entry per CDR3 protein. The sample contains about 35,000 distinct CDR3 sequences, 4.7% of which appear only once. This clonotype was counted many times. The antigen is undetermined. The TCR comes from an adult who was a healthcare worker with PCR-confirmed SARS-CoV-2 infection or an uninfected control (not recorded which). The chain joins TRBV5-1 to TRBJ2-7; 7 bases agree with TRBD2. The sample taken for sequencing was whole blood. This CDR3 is CASSLAGTTHEQYF. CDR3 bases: TGCGCCAGCAGCTTGGCCGGGACTACCCACGAGCAGTACTTC.